A single sample gave rise to the 9 T cell receptor beta chains below, sequenced in a study of shared clonotypes between healthy human individuals. CD8 cells regarded as naive lacked CD45RO, were positively chosen for CCR7, and omitted terminally differentiated effector memory CD45RA+ cells. Produced via immunoSEQ multiplex PCR; TCRdb's table is partial and in-frame only. Here the sample spans hundreds of thousands of clones, 95% being singletons. The sample was naive CD8+ T cells sorted from blood. Receptors originate from a woman younger than 45 in good health.

This chain uses TRBV10-3 with TRBJ1-5; TRBD1 matches at 7 bases. Germline values: CDR1 ENHRY, CDR2 SYGVKD. The ends lost 6 bases at V and 9 bases at J; junction bases unmatched: 8. This CDR3 contains 13 residues. This chain's CDR3 is CAISQGGAWPQHF. DNA of the CDR3: TGTGCCATCAGCCAGGGGGGAGCATGGCCCCAGCATTTT.

The chain has TRBV7-6 and TRBJ1-3; D might be TRBD1 (6 bases). V dropped 3 bases and J dropped 2 bases, with 14 bases sitting between them. The CDR3 is 16 residues long. Germline CDR1 reads SGHVS; CDR2 reads FNYEAQ. The CDR3 DNA reads TGTGCCAGCAGCTTGGGTATAGGGGGGGCTGGAAACACCATATATTTT. Encoded protein: CASSLGIGGAGNTIYF. Combining the CDR3 with reference TRBV7-6 and TRBJ1-3 gives the whole variable domain GAGVSQSPRYKVTKRGQDVALRCDPISGHVSLYWYRQALGQGPEFLTYFNYEAQQDKSGLPNDRFSAERPEGSISTLTIQRTEQRDSAMYRCASSLGIGGAGNTIYFGEGSWLTVV.

The rearrangement links TRBV27 to TRBJ2-7; TRBD2 matches 14 bases. CDR1 and CDR2 (germline): MNHEY, SMNVEV (reference sequence). There are 13 residues in the CDR3. With V trimmed by 8 bases and J by 7 bases, 4 bases remained unmatched. The chain's CDR3 is CASGTSGSLEQYF. Here the CDR3 DNA reads TGTGCCAGCGGGACTAGCGGGAGTTTGGAGCAGTACTTC.

This chain links TRBV29-1 with TRBJ2-1; the match to TRBD2 covers 9 bases. V gave up 6 bases and J gave up 6 bases; unmatched junction bases: 12. The CDR3 runs to 15 residues. Germline-derived CDR1 and CDR2 are SQVTM and ANQGSEA. The CDR3 region has the DNA TGCAGCGTCCTCGGACTAGCGTGGGAAGGCAATGAGCAGTTCTTC. Translated: CSVLGLAWEGNEQFF.

This chain uses TRBV11-2 with TRBJ1-1; D unresolved. The CDR3 spans 13 residues. V was clipped by 2 bases and J by 1 base, with 5 bases between them. Germline V gene lookup returns CDR1 SGHAT and CDR2 FQNNGV. The CDR3 DNA reads TGTGCCAGCAGCTTAACACAGAACACTGAAGCTTTCTTT. The encoded protein is CASSLTQNTEAFF.

The chain joins TRBV27 to TRBJ2-1, with 10 bases identical to TRBD2. CDR3 size: 15 residues. V was pared by 5 bases and J by 10 bases, with 11 bases of the junction left unmatched. Germline values: CDR1 MNHEY, CDR2 SMNVEV (reference sequence). CDR3 sequence reads: CASSELAGPLDEQFF. The CDR3 DNA reads TGTGCCAGCAGTGAACTAGCGGGGCCTCTGGACGAGCAGTTCTTC.

The chain employs TRBV27 and TRBJ2-7; TRBD1 matches 7 bases. V gave up 1 base and J gave up 4 bases; unmatched junction bases: 4. The germline CDR1 and CDR2 sequences are MNHEY and SMNVEV (reference sequence). This CDR3 has 14 amino acids. The CDR3 here is CASSLFFRGYEQYF. CDR3 DNA sequence: TGTGCCAGCAGTTTATTTTTCAGGGGGTACGAGCAGTACTTC.

CDR3 residues: CASSPDTSRGRLEQYF. CDR3 nucleotide sequence: TGTGCCAGCTCTCCGGATACTTCCCGCGGGAGGCTCGAGCAGTACTTC. The chain couples TRBV18 to TRBJ2-7; 8 nucleotides match TRBD2. J was trimmed by 6 bases and V by 6 bases; bases with no gene match: 16. This CDR3 is 16 amino acids long. The germline V gene encodes CDR1 KGHSH and CDR2 LQKENI. Looking up the rest from reference TRBV18 and TRBJ2-7 gives the full variable domain: NAGVMQNPRHLVRRRGQEARLRCSPMKGHSHVYWYRQLPEEGLKFMVYLQKENIIDESGMPKERFSAEFPKEGPSILRIQQVVRGDSAAYFCASSPDTSRGRLEQYFGPGTRLTVT.

This sequence joins TRBV19 and TRBJ2-3; 11 positions match TRBD2. This CDR3 contains 16 residues. Germline V CDR1 and CDR2: LNHDA, SQIVND (reference sequence). V dropped 6 bases and J dropped 5; count of bases not matched to a gene: 10. CDR3 coding DNA: TGTGCCAGTAGCCGCCTTAGCGGGAGGGCCGGAGATACGCAGTATTTT. Translated: CASSRLSGRAGDTQYF.